Below, 13 T cell receptor beta chains from the same sample are listed, as sequenced in a study of T cell changes during pregnancy in multiple sclerosis. Sequencing was performed with immunoSEQ multiplex PCR; in TCRdb, only in-frame clones are kept and a portion is missing. The sample yields approximately 88,000 clones, around 93% seen once. The starting material was peripheral blood, obtained in the third trimester of pregnancy. These receptors were collected from a female donor with multiple sclerosis, enrolled in a pregnancy study.

The V and J genes are TRBV6-5 and TRBJ2-7; 8 bases agree with TRBD1. Losses at the gene ends were 2 bases for V and 0 bases for J; bases not matched to a gene: 3. The CDR3 sequence is 15 residues long. CDR1 is MNHEY, CDR2 SVGAGI, per germline. The CDR3 region has the DNA TGTGCCAGCAGTTACAGCAGGGGGCTCTCCTACGAGCAGTACTTC. Protein: CASSYSRGLSYEQYF.

This clone was found once. This chain joins TRBV20-1 and TRBJ1-2; 7 bases are shared with TRBD1. Trimming at V came to 5 bases and at J to 8 bases, leaving 5 bases not matched to a gene. Germline V CDR1 and CDR2: DFQATT, SNEGSKA (reference sequence). The CDR3 loop spans 11 amino acids. The CDR3 reads CSAQGGGGYTF. The CDR3, as DNA: TGCAGTGCTCAGGGGGGCGGGGGCTACACCTTC.

This chain links TRBV29-1 with TRBJ2-7; 7 bases are shared with TRBD1. This CDR3 spans 12 amino acids. V shed 6 bases, J shed 0 bases, and the junction held 2 bases outside the gene matches. CDR1 is SQVTM, CDR2 ANQGSEA, per germline. This chain's CDR3 is CSVRQGSYEQYF. Written as DNA, the CDR3 is TGCAGCGTCAGACAGGGCTCCTACGAGCAGTACTTC.

The chain is built from TRBV4-1 and TRBJ2-2; TRBD1 matches 7 bases. Germline V CDR1 and CDR2: MGHRA, YSYEKL. This CDR3 comprises 14 residues. Trimming at V came to 2 bases and at J to 4 bases, leaving 1 base not matched to a gene. CDR3 region: CASSQPGGTGELFF. DNA of the CDR3: TGCGCCAGCAGCCAACCAGGGGGCACCGGGGAGCTGTTTTTT.

V usage is TRBV7-6 and J usage is TRBJ2-5, with D perhaps matching TRBD2 (5 bases). The V gene's germline CDR1 is SGHVS and CDR2 FNYEAQ. Trimming took off 6 bases at V and 4 bases at J, with 21 bases between the two ends. The CDR3 totals 16 residues. CDR3 sequence: CASSTRALMGRETQYF. For the CDR3, the DNA is TGTGCCAGCAGTACTAGAGCCCTCATGGGGAGAGAGACCCAGTACTTC.

The chain uses TRBV7-2 and TRBJ2-7, with TRBD2 matching over 8 bases. Germline loops: CDR1 SGHTA, CDR2 FQGNSA. Losses at the gene ends were 0 bases for V and 4 bases for J; bases not matched to a gene: 11. This CDR3 is 17 amino acids long. In DNA form, the CDR3 reads TGTGCCAGCAGCTTAGCTGGGCGGGGGGCAGGTCAATACGAGCAGTACTTC. Protein product: CASSLAGRGAGQYEQYF.

The rearrangement links TRBV20-1 to TRBJ2-3, with 8 bases matching TRBD2. V shed 6 bases, J shed 8 bases, and the junction held 4 bases outside the gene matches. Germline CDR1 is DFQATT and CDR2 is SNEGSKA (reference sequence). CDR3 length: 11 amino acids. CDR3 sequence reads: CSASAGVTQYF. For the CDR3, the DNA is TGCAGTGCGTCAGCGGGAGTTACGCAGTATTTT.

The chain links TRBV18 to TRBJ2-7, with 8 bases lining up with TRBD1. Germline V CDR1 and CDR2: KGHSH, LQKENI. V gave up 6 bases and J gave up 4 bases; unmatched junction bases: 5. The CDR3 totals 13 residues. The CDR3 protein is CASSRTGRYEQYF. As DNA, the CDR3 is TGTGCCAGCTCGCGGACAGGGCGTTACGAGCAGTACTTC. The variable domain in full, completed from reference TRBV18 and TRBJ2-7, reads NAGVMQNPRHLVRRRGQEARLRCSPMKGHSHVYWYRQLPEEGLKFMVYLQKENIIDESGMPKERFSAEFPKEGPSILRIQQVVRGDSAAYFCASSRTGRYEQYFGPGTRLTVT.

CDR3 coding DNA: TGTGCCAGCAGTAGCGGGCCGATAGATCCCGGGCAGTACTTC. Protein product: CASSSGPIDPGQYF. The genes are TRBV6-6 and TRBJ2-7; a weak D match, TRBD2 (6 bases). Germline values: CDR1 MNHNY, CDR2 SVGAGI (reference sequence). Between the trimmed V and J ends, which lost 5 bases and 9 bases, there was a span of 20 bases. This CDR3 region has 14 residues.

This chain joins TRBV6-1 and TRBJ2-3; 11 nucleotides align to TRBD2. Per germline, CDR1 MNHNS and CDR2 SASEGT. The CDR3 loop spans 15 amino acids. With V trimmed by 8 bases and J by 4 bases, 8 bases remained unmatched. The CDR3 DNA reads TGTGCCAGCGGGCTAGCGGGAGGTGGAGCAGATACGCAGTATTTT. It translates to CASGLAGGGADTQYF.

The chain's CDR3 is CASSGQAEAFF. The CDR3 DNA follows: TGTGCCAGCAGCGGACAGGCTGAAGCTTTCTTT. This chain joins TRBV6-6 and TRBJ1-1; TRBD1 matches 7 bases. The germline V gene has CDR1 MNHNY and CDR2 SVGAGI (reference sequence). The CDR3 sequence is 11 residues long. V was clipped by 6 bases and J by 6 bases; unmatched bases: 1.

The chain employs TRBV19 and TRBJ1-1, with 9 bases lining up with TRBD1. The germline V gene has CDR1 LNHDA and CDR2 SQIVND (reference sequence). The J segment lost 6 bases and the V segment lost 7 bases, leaving 3 bases of the junction unmatched. The CDR3 is 12 residues long. The CDR3 DNA follows: TGTGCCAGTACCACAGGGGGCTCTGAAGCTTTCTTT. Its protein product is CASTTGGSEAFF.

The gene calls are TRBV28 and TRBJ2-5, with TRBD1 identical over 7 bases. Looked up from germline, CDR1 is MDHEN and CDR2 is SYDVKM. V lost 6 bases, J lost 5 bases, and 9 bases stayed unmatched. The CDR3 covers 14 residues. The CDR3 reads CASSRTGVAETQYF. Here the CDR3 DNA reads TGTGCCAGCAGCCGGACAGGTGTAGCGGAGACCCAGTACTTC.